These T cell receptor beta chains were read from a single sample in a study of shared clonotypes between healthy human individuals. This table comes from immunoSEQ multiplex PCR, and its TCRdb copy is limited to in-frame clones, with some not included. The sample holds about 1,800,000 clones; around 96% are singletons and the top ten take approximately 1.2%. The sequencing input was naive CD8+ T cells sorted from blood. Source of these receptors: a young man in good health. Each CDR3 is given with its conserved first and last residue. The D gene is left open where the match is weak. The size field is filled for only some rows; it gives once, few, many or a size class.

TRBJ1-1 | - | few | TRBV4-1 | CASSPVVNGGTEAFF | TGCGCCAGCAGCCCAGTAGTCAACGGGGGCACTGAAGCTTTCTTT
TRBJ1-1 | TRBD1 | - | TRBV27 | CASSISQGAFAEAFF | TGTGCCAGCAGTATATCGCAGGGGGCATTCGCTGAAGCTTTCTTT
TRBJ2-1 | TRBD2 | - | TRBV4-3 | CASSQDEAGGPGNEQFF | TGCGCCAGCAGCCAAGACGAAGCGGGAGGGCCTGGCAATGAGCAGTTCTTC
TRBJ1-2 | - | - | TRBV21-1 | CASSRGATGGYTF | TGTGCCAGCAGCCGGGGGGCAACTGGTGGCTACACCTTC
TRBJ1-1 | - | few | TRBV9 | CASSVGWGRDTEAFF | TGTGCCAGCAGCGTAGGGTGGGGACGGGACACTGAAGCTTTCTTT
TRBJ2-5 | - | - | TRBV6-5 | CASSYSTQPQETQYF | TGTGCCAGCAGTTACTCGACCCAACCCCAAGAGACCCAGTACTTC
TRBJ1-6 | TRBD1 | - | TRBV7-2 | CASSSNQGALGSPLHF | TGTGCCAGCAGCAGCAATCAGGGGGCTCTGGGCTCACCCCTCCACTTT
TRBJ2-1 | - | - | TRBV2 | CASRGGQVGNEQFF | TGTGCCAGCAGGGGAGGACAGGTAGGAAATGAGCAGTTCTTC
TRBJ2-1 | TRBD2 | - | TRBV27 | CASSLGAGGQHEQFF | TGTGCCAGCAGTCTAGGAGCGGGGGGTCAACATGAGCAGTTCTTC
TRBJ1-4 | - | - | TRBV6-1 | CASSEAIPLRTNEKLFF | TGTGCCAGCAGTGAAGCCATACCCTTGCGGACTAATGAAAAACTGTTTTTT